The text below deals with one T cell receptor beta chain. This sample was taken from a study of T-cell reconstitution after alpha-beta-depleted transplantation in children. The TCRbeta library was prepared with unique molecular identifiers. From the PCR reads, TCRdb called clonotypes with MiXCR, one entry per CDR3 protein. This sample yields 700,000 or so distinct CDR3 sequences, of which under 15% are seen a single time; 0.79% belongs to the top ten. The CDR3 covers 12 residues. The germline V gene encodes CDR1 SQVTM and CDR2 ANQGSEA. The V gene lost 1 base and the J gene lost 6 bases, with 8 bases spanning the gap.

Sequenced here: PBMCs, sampled before TCRalphabeta/CD19-depleted stem cell transplant. The chain links TRBV29-1 to TRBJ2-3; D is possibly TRBD2 (5 bases). The clonotype was recovered from a girl aged 2-15 years with congenital amegakaryocytic thrombocytopenia, due to receive a stem cell transplant. This CDR3 is CSVEVSGDTQYF. The CDR3 nucleotides read TGCAGCGTTGAAGTCTCGGGGGATACGCAGTATTTT.